This T cell receptor (beta chain) was identified during a study of T cell responses to AZD1222 COVID-19 vaccine. Germline CDR1 MDHEN, CDR2 SYDVKM. Trimming cost V 6 bases and J 4 bases, with 18 bases left between them. This CDR3 has 15 residues. On this clone itself: Its antigen is not known.

Findings and limits, study-wide: Of spike-specific TCRs, nearly half reportedly target regions left unmutated in variants. Baseline seropositives among AZD1222 recipients totaled only five or six. Receipt of two AZD1222 doses was followed by a rise in Spike-specific TCR breadth and depth. The sample set comprised mostly white British donors with more females, and clonal diversity was possibly underestimated.

Using immunoSEQ multiplex PCR, the repertoire was profiled, and TCRdb retains in-frame clones only, with some absent. Of around 120,000 clones detected, approximately 86% appear once; the ten largest clones hold approximately 6.2%. The chain combines TRBV28 with TRBJ1-2; D might be TRBD1 (5 bases). This material consisted of peripheral blood, taken on day 0 of AZD1222 vaccination. This TCR was sampled from an adult in good health. The chain's CDR3 is CASRPPPGGVYGYTF. CDR3 coding DNA: TGTGCCAGCAGGCCTCCTCCCGGGGGGGTCTATGGCTACACCTTC.